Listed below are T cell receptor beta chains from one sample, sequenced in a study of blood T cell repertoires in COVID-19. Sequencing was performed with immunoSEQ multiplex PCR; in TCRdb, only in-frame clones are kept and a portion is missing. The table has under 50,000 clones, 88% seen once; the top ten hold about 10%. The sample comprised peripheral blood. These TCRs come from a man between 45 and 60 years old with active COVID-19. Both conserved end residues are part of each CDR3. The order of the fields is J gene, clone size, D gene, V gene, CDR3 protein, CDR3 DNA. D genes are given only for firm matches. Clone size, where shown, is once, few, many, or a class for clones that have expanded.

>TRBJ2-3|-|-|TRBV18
CASSPRRSSTDTQYF
TGTGCCAGCTCACCACGTCGGTCTAGCACAGATACGCAGTATTTT
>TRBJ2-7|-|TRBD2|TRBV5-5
CASSASWGGDEQYF
TGTGCCAGCAGCGCCTCTTGGGGGGGGGACGAGCAGTACTTC
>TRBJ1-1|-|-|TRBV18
CASSMGDTEAFF
TGTGCCAGCTCAATGGGAGACACTGAAGCTTTCTTT
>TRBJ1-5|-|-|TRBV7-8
CASSSPQANQPQHF
TGTGCCAGCAGCTCCCCGCAGGCTAATCAGCCCCAGCATTTT
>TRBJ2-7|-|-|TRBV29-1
CSAQGHEQYF
TGCAGCGCACAGGGTCACGAGCAGTACTTC
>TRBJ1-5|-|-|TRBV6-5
CASSSSGGNQPQHF
TGTGCCAGCAGTTCAAGCGGTGGCAATCAGCCCCAGCATTTT
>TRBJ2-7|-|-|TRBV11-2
CASSLAGSYEQYF
TGTGCCAGCAGCTTAGCGGGATCCTACGAGCAGTACTTC
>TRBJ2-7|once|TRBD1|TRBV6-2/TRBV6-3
CASSYGDRDGEQYF
TGTGCCAGCAGTTACGGGGACAGGGACGGCGAGCAGTACTTC
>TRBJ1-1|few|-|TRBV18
CASSPYRGNTEAFF
TGTGCCAGCTCCCCTTACCGGGGGAACACTGAAGCTTTCTTT
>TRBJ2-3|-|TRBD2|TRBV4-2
CASSQERLAGTDTQYF
TGTGCCAGCAGCCAAGAGCGACTAGCTGGCACAGATACGCAGTATTTT
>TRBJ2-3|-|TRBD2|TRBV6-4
CASNNFKASGRTSTDTQYF
TGTGCCAGTAACAACTTCAAGGCTAGCGGAAGAACTAGCACAGATACGCAGTATTTT
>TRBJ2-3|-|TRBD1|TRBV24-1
CATSDPGQGTDTQYF
TGTGCCACCAGTGACCCGGGACAGGGCACAGATACGCAGTATTTT
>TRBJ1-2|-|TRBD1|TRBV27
CASSLSGRGLYGYTF
TGTGCCAGCAGTTTAAGTGGCAGGGGGCTCTATGGCTACACCTTC
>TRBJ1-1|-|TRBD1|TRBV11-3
CASSARTGAATEAFF
TGTGCCAGCAGCGCACGGACAGGGGCGGCCACTGAAGCTTTCTTT
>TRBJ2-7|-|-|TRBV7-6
CASSSGSSYEQYF
TGTGCCAGCAGCTCCGGGTCATCCTACGAGCAGTACTTC
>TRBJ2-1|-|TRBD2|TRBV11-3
CASSLVAGGLSEQFF
TGTGCCAGCAGCTTAGTAGCGGGGGGGCTAAGTGAGCAGTTCTTC
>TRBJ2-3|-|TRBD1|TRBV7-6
CASSLFRGQLITDTQYF
TGTGCCAGCAGCTTGTTCAGGGGACAGCTGATCACAGATACGCAGTATTTT
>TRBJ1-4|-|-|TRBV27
CASSRTRVREKLFF
TGTGCCAGCAGTCGGACAAGGGTTAGAGAAAAACTGTTTTTT
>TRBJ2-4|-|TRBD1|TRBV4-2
CASSPRTGGAKNIQYF
TGTGCCAGCAGCCCACGGACAGGGGGCGCCAAAAACATTCAGTACTTC
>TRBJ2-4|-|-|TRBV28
CASSSPPGDIQYF
TGTGCCAGCAGCTCCCCCCCGGGGGACATTCAGTACTTC
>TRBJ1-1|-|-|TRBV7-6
CASSLSGAMNTEAFF
TGTGCCAGCAGCTTATCAGGGGCAATGAACACTGAAGCTTTCTTT
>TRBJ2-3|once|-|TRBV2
CASALSGLGTGVTDTQYF
TGTGCCAGCGCCTTATCAGGGTTGGGGACGGGGGTCACAGATACGCAGTATTTT
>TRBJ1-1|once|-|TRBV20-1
CRGADNTEAFF
TGCAGAGGGGCAGACAACACTGAAGCTTTCTTT
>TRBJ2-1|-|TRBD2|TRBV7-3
CASSKGGGAYYNEQFF
TGTGCCAGCTCCAAGGGCGGGGGGGCTTATTACAATGAGCAGTTCTTC
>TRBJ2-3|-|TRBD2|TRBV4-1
CASSQLGPLAGGRDTQYF
TGCGCCAGCAGCCAATTAGGTCCCCTAGCGGGGGGGCGGGATACGCAGTATTTT
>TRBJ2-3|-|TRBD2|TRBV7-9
CASSLATAGPTDTQYF
TGTGCCAGCAGCTTAGCGACAGCGGGGCCCACAGATACGCAGTATTTT
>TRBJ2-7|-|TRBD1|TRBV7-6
CASSLEPGLLKQGAFSYEQYF
TGTGCCAGCAGCTTAGAGCCTGGGCTGCTCAAACAGGGGGCCTTCTCCTACGAGCAGTACTTC
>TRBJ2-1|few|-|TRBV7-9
CASSLPAGSYNEQFF
TGTGCCAGCAGCTTACCCGCGGGATCCTACAATGAGCAGTTCTTC
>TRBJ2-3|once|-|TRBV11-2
CASSFPGDHTQYF
TGTGCCAGCAGCTTCCCGGGGGATCATACGCAGTATTTT
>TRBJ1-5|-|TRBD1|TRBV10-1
CATGQGRQPQHF
TGCGCCACTGGACAGGGAAGGCAGCCCCAGCATTTT
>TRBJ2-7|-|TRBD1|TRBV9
CASSAGTVSYEQYF
TGTGCCAGCAGCGCCGGGACAGTCTCCTACGAGCAGTACTTC
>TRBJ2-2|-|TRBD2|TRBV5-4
CASRRGDTGELFF
TGTGCCAGCCGTCGGGGGGACACCGGGGAGCTGTTTTTT
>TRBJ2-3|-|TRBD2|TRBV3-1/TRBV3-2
CASSHGGGRWNTDTQYF
TGTGCCAGCAGCCACGGCGGGGGGCGGTGGAACACAGATACGCAGTATTTT
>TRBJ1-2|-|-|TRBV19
CASSLRTGVYGYTF
TGTGCCAGTAGCCTCCGGACTGGGGTATATGGCTACACCTTC
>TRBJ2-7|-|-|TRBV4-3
CASSQGLGPDEQYF
TGCGCCAGCAGCCAAGGCCTGGGGCCCGACGAGCAGTACTTC
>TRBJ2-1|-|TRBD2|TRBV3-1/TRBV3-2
CASSLSGNPPLGLFF
TGTGCCAGCAGCCTAAGCGGGAACCCCCCGTTAGGCCTGTTCTTC
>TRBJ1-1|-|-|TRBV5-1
CASSLGGGETEAFF
TGCGCCAGCAGCTTGGGGGGTGGGGAGACTGAAGCTTTCTTT
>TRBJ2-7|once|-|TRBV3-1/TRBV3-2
CASSPRHRGGAFSYEQYF
TGTGCCAGCAGCCCACGACACAGAGGGGGGGCCTTCTCCTACGAGCAGTACTTC
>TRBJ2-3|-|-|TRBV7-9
CASSPVTDTQYF
TGTGCCAGCAGCCCAGTCACAGATACGCAGTATTTT
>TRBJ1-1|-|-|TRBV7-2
CASSSPGNTEAFF
TGTGCCAGCAGCTCCCCGGGGAACACTGAAGCTTTCTTT
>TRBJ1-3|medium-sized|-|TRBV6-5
CASSYSAGDLGNTIYF
TGTGCCAGCAGTTACTCGGCAGGCGACCTAGGAAACACCATATATTTT
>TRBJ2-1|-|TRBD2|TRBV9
CASSAAGTSGSNEQFF
TGTGCCAGCAGCGCTGCCGGGACTAGCGGAAGCAATGAGCAGTTCTTC
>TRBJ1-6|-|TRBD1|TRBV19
CASRHRGRIYNSPLHF
TGTGCCAGTAGACACAGGGGGCGCATTTATAATTCACCCCTCCACTTT
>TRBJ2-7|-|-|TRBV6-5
CASSYTRTGSSYEQYF
TGTGCCAGCAGTTACACTCGGACTGGAAGCTCCTACGAGCAGTACTTC